This paragraph covers one T cell receptor (beta chain) sequence. The sample originates from a study of T cell changes during pregnancy in multiple sclerosis. Assay: immunoSEQ multiplex PCR; the TCRdb copy retains only in-frame clones and omits some. The repertoire consists of tens of thousands of clones, with over 85% occurring once and the leading ten covering approximately 0.2%. The J segment lost 6 bases and the V segment lost 2 bases, leaving 6 bases of the junction unmatched. The CDR3 runs 15 residues. Germline V gene sequence: CDR1 WNHNN, CDR2 SYGVQD (reference sequence). The source material was CD4+ T cells from peripheral blood mononuclear cells, sampled before pregnancy. The rearrangement links TRBV10-1 to TRBJ2-1; TRBD2 matches at 8 bases. The TCR originated in a female donor with multiple sclerosis, enrolled in a pregnancy study. As DNA, the CDR3 is TGCGCCAGCAGTGAGACCGGGAGGGCCCCCAATGAGCAGTTCTTC. Translated, it gives CASSETGRAPNEQFF.